There are many counts of the clone carrying this TCR beta chain. Its target is unknown. Sequencing libraries for TCR beta were prepared with iRepertoire HTBI primers and Arm-PCR of CDR3 regions. Using its own MiXCR run on the multiplex PCR reads, TCRdb lists one record per CDR3 protein. The sample lists some 330,000 distinct CDR3 sequences, more than 20% occurring once. Time point given: persistent/refractory GD, antithyroid drugs over 5 years with positive TRAb. TCR sequences were obtained from RNA taken from PBMCs. This record belongs to a study of regulatory T cells in long-lasting Graves disease. Whole-study findings and limits: Persistent Graves' patients possessed reduced TCR diversity relative to recently diagnosed ones.

V lost 6 bases and J 1 base, leaving 12 bases between the germline ends. The CDR3 covers 14 residues. Source: peripheral blood mononuclear cells (PBMCs), taken when the disease was refractory, from a patient treated with antithyroid drugs. This receptor was taken from a woman in her thirties or forties with Graves disease. The rearrangement links TRBV12-3 or TRBV12-4 to TRBJ1-1, with a tentative D call TRBD1 (5 bases). CDR3 nucleotides: TGTGCCAGCAGCCCGAGGGGAACGAACACTGAAGCTTTCTTT. Amino acids: CASSPRGTNTEAFF.